The 3 T cell receptor beta chains listed next were all sequenced from one sample in a study of cytomegalovirus exposure and HLA in healthy donors. PCR primers comprised 60 Vbeta and 13 Jbeta primers. The assay was immunoSEQ multiplex PCR, and TCRdb's table has in-frame clones only and misses some. The sample has fewer than 250,000 clones; over 60% are singletons. Sequencing was carried out using PBMCs. Every receptor here comes from a man aged 40-49 years in good health and CMV-seronegative.

This clone turned up a few times. The chain couples TRBV19 to TRBJ1-4, with a weak D call TRBD1 (6 bases). Trimming pared 9 bases from V and 8 bases from J, leaving 19 bases between. This CDR3 is 14 amino acids long. Per germline, CDR1 LNHDA and CDR2 SQIVND (reference sequence). The CDR3: CASRTGGLGEKLFF. Written as DNA, the CDR3 is TGTGCCAGCCGGACGGGGGGGCTAGGGGAAAAACTGTTTTTT.

V is TRBV5-1 and J is TRBJ2-3; D unclear. Trimming removed 6 bases at V and 1 base at J, with 12 bases between. This CDR3 spans 14 amino acids. Germline V gene lookup returns CDR1 SGHRS and CDR2 YFSETQ. CDR3 amino acids: CASIKSPGTDTQYF. For the CDR3, the DNA is TGCGCCAGCATCAAATCTCCGGGCACAGATACGCAGTATTTT.

This clone appeared once. The chain is built from TRBV28 and TRBJ1-5, with D unresolved. CDR3 size: 14 residues. Germline V lookup: CDR1 MDHEN, CDR2 SYDVKM. With 1 base removed from V and 5 bases from J, the gap between germline ends came to 9 bases. CDR3 bases: TGTGCCAGCAGTTTATTCCGGGTTCATCAGCCCCAGCATTTT. This translates into CASSLFRVHQPQHF.